A selection of T cell receptor beta chains follows, all from one sample in a study of CD8 T cells in Susac syndrome. One entry per CDR3 protein results from TCRdb running MiXCR on the immunoSEQ multiplex PCR reads. The sample lists around 200,000 distinct CDR3 sequences, almost 96% occurring once. The source material was CD4+ T cells from PBMCs. The receptors originated from a human donor with multiple sclerosis. Each CDR3 is given with its conserved first and last residue. D genes are given only for firm matches. Clone size is given for some rows only: seen once, a few or many times, or a class if the clone is expanded.

v_call	d_call	clone_size	j_call	cdr3_aa	cdr3_nt
TRBV29-1	TRBD2	NA	TRBJ2-3	CSAKTSGGAATQYF	TGCAGCGCCAAAACGAGCGGGGGGGCTGCTACGCAGTATTTT
TRBV29-1	TRBD1	NA	TRBJ1-2	CSVGQGRYGYTF	TGCAGCGTCGGACAGGGGAGGTATGGCTACACCTTC
TRBV6-6	NA	NA	TRBJ1-1	CASRVEGMNTEAFF	TGTGCCAGCAGGGTCGAGGGGATGAACACTGAAGCTTTCTTT
TRBV9	NA	NA	TRBJ1-6	CASSAQGLDSPLHF	TGTGCCAGCAGCGCGCAAGGTTTGGATTCACCCCTCCACTTT
TRBV20-1	NA	NA	TRBJ2-3	CSVVGLPTDTQYF	TGCAGTGTAGTCGGACTACCCACAGATACGCAGTATTTT
TRBV2	NA	NA	TRBJ2-1	CALERRLEGNEQFF	TGTGCCTTAGAGCGGCGGCTAGAAGGCAATGAGCAGTTCTTC
TRBV12-3/TRBV12-4	NA	few	TRBJ2-1	CASSFSYNEQFF	TGTGCCAGCAGTTTTTCCTACAATGAGCAGTTCTTC
TRBV20-1	NA	NA	TRBJ2-5	CSAREAADQETQYF	TGCAGTGCTAGGGAGGCGGCAGACCAAGAGACCCAGTACTTC
TRBV30	NA	NA	TRBJ1-2	CAWRTEGYGYTF	TGTGCCTGGAGAACTGAGGGCTATGGCTACACCTTC
TRBV9	NA	NA	TRBJ1-2	CASSVEGSGGYGYTF	TGTGCCAGCAGCGTAGAAGGTTCCGGAGGATATGGCTACACCTTC
TRBV5-1	NA	NA	TRBJ1-1	CASSSDLVIEAFF	TGCGCCAGCAGCAGCGACTTAGTGATTGAAGCTTTCTTT
TRBV6-1	TRBD1	NA	TRBJ1-1	CAKILGTGGARGTEAFF	TGTGCCAAGATATTAGGTACAGGGGGCGCGAGGGGAACTGAAGCTTTCTTT
TRBV29-1	NA	NA	TRBJ1-2	CSAGGEEGYTF	TGCAGCGCCGGGGGTGAGGAAGGCTACACCTTC
TRBV30	NA	NA	TRBJ1-5	CAWGPLGQPQHF	TGTGCCTGGGGCCCCCTAGGGCAGCCCCAGCATTTT
TRBV30	NA	NA	TRBJ1-5	CAWSLGAHQPQHF	TGTGCCTGGAGTTTGGGTGCACATCAGCCCCAGCATTTT
TRBV7-9	NA	NA	TRBJ1-6	CASSLTREFSNSPLHF	TGTGCCAGCAGCTTAACCCGGGAATTTAGTAATTCACCCCTCCACTTT